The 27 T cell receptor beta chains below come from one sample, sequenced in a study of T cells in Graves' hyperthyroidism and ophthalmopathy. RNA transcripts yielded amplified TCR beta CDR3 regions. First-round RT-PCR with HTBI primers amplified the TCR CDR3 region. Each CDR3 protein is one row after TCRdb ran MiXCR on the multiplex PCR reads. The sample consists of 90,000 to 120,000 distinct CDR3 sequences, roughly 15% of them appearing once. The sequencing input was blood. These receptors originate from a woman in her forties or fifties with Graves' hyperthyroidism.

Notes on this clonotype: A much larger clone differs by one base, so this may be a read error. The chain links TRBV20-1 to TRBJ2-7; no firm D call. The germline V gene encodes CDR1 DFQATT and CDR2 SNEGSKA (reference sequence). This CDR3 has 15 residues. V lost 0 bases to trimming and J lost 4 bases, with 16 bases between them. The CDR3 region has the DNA TGCAGTGCTAGAGACACCCTTACGGGCACTTACGAGCAGTACTTC. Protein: CSARDTLTGTYEQYF.

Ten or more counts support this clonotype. The CDR3 DNA reads TGTGCCAGCAGCTCAATTAGTTTTAGGTCAGGACCGAACACCGGGGAGCTGTTTTTT. Translated: CASSSISFRSGPNTGELFF. The chain joins TRBV5-4 to TRBJ2-2; no definite D call. Trimming cost V 3 bases and J 0 bases, with 21 bases left between them. This CDR3 spans 19 amino acids. Germline V gene data show CDR1 as SGHNT and CDR2 as YYREEE (reference sequence).

CDR3 bases: TGCAGCGTTGAGGACAGCACAGATACGCAGTATTTT. Translated: CSVEDSTDTQYF. The rearrangement links TRBV29-1 to TRBJ2-3; unclear D gene. Trimming cost V 3 bases and J 0 bases, with 4 bases left between them. Germline V CDR1 and CDR2: SQVTM, ANQGSEA. CDR3 length equals 12 residues.

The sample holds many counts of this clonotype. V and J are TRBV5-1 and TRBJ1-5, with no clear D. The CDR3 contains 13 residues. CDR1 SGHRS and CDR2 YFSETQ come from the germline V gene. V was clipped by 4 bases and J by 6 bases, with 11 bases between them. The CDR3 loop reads CASSLSGSQPQHF. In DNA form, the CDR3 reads TGCGCCAGCAGCCTTTCTGGGTCTCAGCCCCAGCATTTT.

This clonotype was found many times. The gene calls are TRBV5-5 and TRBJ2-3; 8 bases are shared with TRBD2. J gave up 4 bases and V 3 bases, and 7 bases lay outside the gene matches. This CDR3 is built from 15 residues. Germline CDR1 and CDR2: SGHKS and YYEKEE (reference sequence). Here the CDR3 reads CASSSPGTRSDTQYF. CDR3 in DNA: TGTGCCAGCAGCTCTCCCGGGACTAGGTCAGATACGCAGTATTTT.

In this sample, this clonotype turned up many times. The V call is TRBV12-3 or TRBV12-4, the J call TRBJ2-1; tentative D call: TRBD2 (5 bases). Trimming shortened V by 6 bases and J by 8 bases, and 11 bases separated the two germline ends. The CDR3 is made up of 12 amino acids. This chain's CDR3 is CASRVHGDEQFF. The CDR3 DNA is TGTGCCAGCAGAGTCCACGGGGATGAGCAGTTCTTC.

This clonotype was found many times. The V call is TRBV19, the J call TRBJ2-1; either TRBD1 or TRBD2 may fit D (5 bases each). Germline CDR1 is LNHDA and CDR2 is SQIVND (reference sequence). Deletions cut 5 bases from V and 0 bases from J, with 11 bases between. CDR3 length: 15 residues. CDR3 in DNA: TGTGCCAGTAGTGTCCCAGGGAGCTCCTACAATGAGCAGTTCTTC. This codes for CASSVPGSSYNEQFF.

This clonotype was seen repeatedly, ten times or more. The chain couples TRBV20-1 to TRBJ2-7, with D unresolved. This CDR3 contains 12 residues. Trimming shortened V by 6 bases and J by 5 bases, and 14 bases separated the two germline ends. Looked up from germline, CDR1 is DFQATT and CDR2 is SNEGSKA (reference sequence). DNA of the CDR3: TGCAGTGCCAAGCGAGGTGCCGACGAGCAGTACTTC. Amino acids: CSAKRGADEQYF.

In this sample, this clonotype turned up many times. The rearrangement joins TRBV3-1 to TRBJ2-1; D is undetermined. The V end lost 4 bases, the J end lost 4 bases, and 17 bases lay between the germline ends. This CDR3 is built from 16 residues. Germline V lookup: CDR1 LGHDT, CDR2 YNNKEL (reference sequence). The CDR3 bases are TGTGCCAGCAGCCGCCGACGAGCCGGGCAATACAATGAGCAGTTCTTC. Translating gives CASSRRRAGQYNEQFF.

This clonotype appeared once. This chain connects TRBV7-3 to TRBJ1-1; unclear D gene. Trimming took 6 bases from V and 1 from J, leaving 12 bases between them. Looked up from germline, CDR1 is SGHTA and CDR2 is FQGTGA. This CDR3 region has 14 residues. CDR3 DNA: TGTGCCAGCAGTGAAGGGCACCAGAACACTGAAGCTTTCTTT. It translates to CASSEGHQNTEAFF.

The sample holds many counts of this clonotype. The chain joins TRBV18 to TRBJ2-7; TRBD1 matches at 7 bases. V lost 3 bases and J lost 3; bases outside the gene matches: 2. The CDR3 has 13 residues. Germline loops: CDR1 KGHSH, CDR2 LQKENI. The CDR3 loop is CASSPGQLYEQYV. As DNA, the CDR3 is TGTGCCAGCTCACCGGGACAGCTCTACGAGCAGTACGTC.

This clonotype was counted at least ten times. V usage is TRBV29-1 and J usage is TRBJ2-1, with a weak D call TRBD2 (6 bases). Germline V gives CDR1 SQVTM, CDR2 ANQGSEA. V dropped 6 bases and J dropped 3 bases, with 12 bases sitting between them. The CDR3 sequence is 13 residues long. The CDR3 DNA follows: TGCAGCGTCCACACGACTAGCTACAATGAGCAGTTCTTC. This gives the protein CSVHTTSYNEQFF.

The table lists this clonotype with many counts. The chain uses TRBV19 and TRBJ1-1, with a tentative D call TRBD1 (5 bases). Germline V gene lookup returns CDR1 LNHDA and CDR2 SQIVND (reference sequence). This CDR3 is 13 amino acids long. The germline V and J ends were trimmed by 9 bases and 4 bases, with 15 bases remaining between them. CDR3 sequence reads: CASSPGGGTEAFF. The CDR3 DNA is TGTGCCAGCAGCCCGGGCGGGGGCACTGAAGCTTTCTTT.

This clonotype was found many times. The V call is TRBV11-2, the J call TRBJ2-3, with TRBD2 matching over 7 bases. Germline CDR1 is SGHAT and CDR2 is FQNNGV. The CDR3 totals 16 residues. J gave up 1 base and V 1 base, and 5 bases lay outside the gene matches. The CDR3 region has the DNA TGTGCCAGCAGCTTAGTGCCGGGACTACGCACAGATACGCAGTATTTT. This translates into CASSLVPGLRTDTQYF.

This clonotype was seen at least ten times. The CDR3 spells CASTIRSSGGEQYV. Here the CDR3 DNA reads TGTGCCAGCACCATTAGAAGTTCTGGGGGGGAGCAGTACGTC. V usage is TRBV12-3 or TRBV12-4 and J usage is TRBJ2-7; D is perhaps TRBD2 (6 bases). The CDR3 totals 14 residues. V was trimmed by 7 bases and J by 7 bases, leaving 20 bases between them.

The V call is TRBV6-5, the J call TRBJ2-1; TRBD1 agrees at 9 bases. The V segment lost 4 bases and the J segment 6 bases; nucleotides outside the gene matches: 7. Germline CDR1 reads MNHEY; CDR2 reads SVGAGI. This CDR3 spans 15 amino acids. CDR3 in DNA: TGTGCCAGCAGTTCACGGGACAGGGCCGTCAATGAGCAGTTCTTC. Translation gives CASSSRDRAVNEQFF.

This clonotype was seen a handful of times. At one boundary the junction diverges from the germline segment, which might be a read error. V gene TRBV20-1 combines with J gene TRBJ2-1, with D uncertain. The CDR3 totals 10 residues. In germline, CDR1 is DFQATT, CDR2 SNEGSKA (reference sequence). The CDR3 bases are TGCAGTCCCCTTATTAATGGGCAGTTCTTC. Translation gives CSPLINGQFF.

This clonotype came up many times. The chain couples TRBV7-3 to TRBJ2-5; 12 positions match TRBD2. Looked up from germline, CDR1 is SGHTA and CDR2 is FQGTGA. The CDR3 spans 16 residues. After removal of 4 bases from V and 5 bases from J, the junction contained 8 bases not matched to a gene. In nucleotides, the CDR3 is TGTGCCAGCAGCTCCTATCCTAGCGGGAGGGGGGAGACCCAGTACTTC. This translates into CASSSYPSGRGETQYF. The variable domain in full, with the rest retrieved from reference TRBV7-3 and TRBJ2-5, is GAGVSQTPSNKVTEKGKYVELRCDPISGHTALYWYRQSLGQGPEFLIYFQGTGAADDSGLPNDRFFAVRPEGSVSTLKIQRTERGDSAVYLCASSSYPSGRGETQYFGPGTRLLVL.

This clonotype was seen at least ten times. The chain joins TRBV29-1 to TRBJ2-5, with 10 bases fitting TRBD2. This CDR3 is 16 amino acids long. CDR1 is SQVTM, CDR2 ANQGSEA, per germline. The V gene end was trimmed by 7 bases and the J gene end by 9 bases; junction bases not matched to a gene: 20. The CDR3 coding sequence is TGCAGCGCCCGAATGGCTAGCGGGAGTTTATTTGCGGCCCAGTACTTC. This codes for CSARMASGSLFAAQYF.

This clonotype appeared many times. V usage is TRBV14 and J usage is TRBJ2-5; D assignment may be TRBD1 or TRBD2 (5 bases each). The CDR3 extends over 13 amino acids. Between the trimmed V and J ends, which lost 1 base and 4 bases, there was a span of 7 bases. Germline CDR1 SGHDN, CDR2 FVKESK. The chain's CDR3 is CASSQAGGETQYF. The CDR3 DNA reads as TGTGCCAGCAGCCAAGCTGGGGGAGAGACCCAGTACTTC.

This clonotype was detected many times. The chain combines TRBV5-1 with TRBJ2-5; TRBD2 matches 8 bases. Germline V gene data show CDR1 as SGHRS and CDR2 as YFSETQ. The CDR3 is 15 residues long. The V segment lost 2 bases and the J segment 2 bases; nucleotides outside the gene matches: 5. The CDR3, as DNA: TGCGCCAGCAGCTTATTAGCGGGGAGTCAAGAGACCCAGTACTTC. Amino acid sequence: CASSLLAGSQETQYF.

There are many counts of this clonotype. The CDR3 sequence is CASSRLAGGWGEQFF. CDR3 DNA: TGTGCCAGCAGTCGACTAGCGGGAGGGTGGGGTGAGCAGTTCTTC. The gene calls are TRBV2 and TRBJ2-1; 14 bases line up with TRBD2. The CDR3 extends over 15 amino acids. Germline CDR1 SNHLY, CDR2 FYNNEI. The V and J ends lost 5 bases and 9 bases, in that order; junction bases with no gene match: 6.

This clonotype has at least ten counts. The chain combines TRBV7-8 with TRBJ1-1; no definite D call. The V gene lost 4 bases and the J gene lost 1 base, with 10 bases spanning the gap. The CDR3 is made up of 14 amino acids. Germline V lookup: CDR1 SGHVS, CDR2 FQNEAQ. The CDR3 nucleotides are TGTGCCAGCAGCTCATTAAGGGAGAACACTGAAGCTTTCTTT. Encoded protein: CASSSLRENTEAFF.

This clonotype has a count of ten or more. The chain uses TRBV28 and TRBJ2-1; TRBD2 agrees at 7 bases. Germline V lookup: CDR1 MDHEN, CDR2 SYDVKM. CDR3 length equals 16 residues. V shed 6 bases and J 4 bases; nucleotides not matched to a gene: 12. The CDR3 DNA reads TGTGCCAGCAGCCGACGCCGGGAGGAGTTGTACAATGAGCAGTTCTTC. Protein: CASSRRREELYNEQFF.

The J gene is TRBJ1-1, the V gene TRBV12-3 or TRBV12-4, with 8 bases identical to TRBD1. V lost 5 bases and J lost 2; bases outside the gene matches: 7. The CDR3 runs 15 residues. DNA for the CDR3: TGTGCCAGCAGTATAGAGACAGGGGTTAACACTGAAGCTTTCTTT. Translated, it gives CASSIETGVNTEAFF.

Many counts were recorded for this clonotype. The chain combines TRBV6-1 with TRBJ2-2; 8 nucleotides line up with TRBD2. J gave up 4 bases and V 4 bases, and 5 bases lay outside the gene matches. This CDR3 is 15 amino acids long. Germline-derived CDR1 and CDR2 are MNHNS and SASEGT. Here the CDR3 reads CASSGGLVGTGELFF. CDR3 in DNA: TGTGCCAGCAGTGGGGGACTAGTTGGCACCGGGGAGCTGTTTTTT.

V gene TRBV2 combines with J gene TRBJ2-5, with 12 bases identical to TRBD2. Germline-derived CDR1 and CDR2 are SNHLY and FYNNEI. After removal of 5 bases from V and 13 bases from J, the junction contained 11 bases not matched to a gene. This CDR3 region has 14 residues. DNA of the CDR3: TGTGCCAGCAGTTCCAGGACTAGCGGGGTAAATCCGTACTTC. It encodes CASSSRTSGVNPYF.